This passage covers 20 T cell receptor beta chains from one sample sequenced in a study of CD8+ T cells in alopecia areata. Documented treatment: oral pan-JAK inhibitor, 5-10 mg twice daily. cDNA reverse transcribed from extracted RNA served as the sequencing template. Sequencing was performed with immunoSEQ multiplex PCR; in TCRdb, only in-frame clones are kept and a portion is missing. In the table there are nearly 200,000 clones, roughly 60% of which are singletons. The sample here was CD4+ T cells sorted from blood, taken at week 24, from a patient treated with tofacitinib. Receptor source: a human donor with alopecia areata.

This clone was seen only once. V and J are TRBV29-1 and TRBJ1-2; TRBD1 matches 7 bases. Germline V lookup: CDR1 SQVTM, CDR2 ANQGSEA. Unmatched junction bases numbered 2, after V lost 4 bases and J lost 6 bases. CDR3 size: 11 residues. CDR3 residues: CSVGDRHGYTF. Written as DNA, the CDR3 is TGCAGCGTTGGGGACAGACATGGCTACACCTTC.

V and J are TRBV30 and TRBJ2-1; D gene ambiguous. The CDR3 covers 14 residues. Germline CDR1 GTSNPN, CDR2 SVGIG (reference sequence). V dropped 2 bases and J dropped 5 bases, with 13 bases sitting between them. DNA of the CDR3: TGTGCCTGGAGTCCTCTTACAAGGAACAATGAGCAGTTCTTC. Protein sequence: CAWSPLTRNNEQFF.

This chain connects TRBV10-3 to TRBJ1-2, with 7 bases matching TRBD1. The junction had 3 bases not matched to a gene; V was cut back by 8 bases and J by 0 bases. This CDR3 is built from 13 residues. Germline V gene lookup returns CDR1 ENHRY and CDR2 SYGVKD. The CDR3 is CAIQGQPNYGYTF. DNA of the CDR3: TGTGCCATCCAGGGACAGCCTAACTATGGCTACACCTTC.

V usage is TRBV9 and J usage is TRBJ2-1; D might be TRBD1 or TRBD2, each matching 5 bases. The V end lost 3 bases, the J end lost 7 bases, and 11 bases lay between the germline ends. CDR1 and CDR2 from the germline V gene are SGDLS and YYNGEE. This CDR3 is 13 amino acids long. CDR3 nucleotides: TGTGCCAGCAGCGACTCCTGGGGGAATGAGCAGTTCTTC. Amino acids: CASSDSWGNEQFF.

V gene TRBV29-1 combines with J gene TRBJ2-1, with D uncertain. CDR3 length: 12 residues. Germline V gives CDR1 SQVTM, CDR2 ANQGSEA. V was cut by 3 bases and J by 9 bases, with 12 bases left in between. As DNA, the CDR3 is TGCAGCGTTGACAGCTTTTCCTCTGAGCAGTTCTTC. Encoded protein: CSVDSFSSEQFF.

The chain combines TRBV4-3 with TRBJ2-1; 10 nucleotides align to TRBD2. In germline, CDR1 is LGHNA, CDR2 YSLEER. This CDR3 is built from 15 residues. V lost 0 bases, J lost 9 bases, and 5 bases stayed unmatched. The DNA of the CDR3 is TGCGCCAGCAGCCAAGATGCTAGCGGGAGCATTGAGCAGTTCTTC. Encoded protein: CASSQDASGSIEQFF.

The chain uses TRBV7-6 and TRBJ1-6, with TRBD1 matching 8 bases. The CDR3 covers 15 residues. Germline V gene lookup returns CDR1 SGHVS and CDR2 FNYEAQ. V lost 4 bases to trimming and J lost 7 bases; unmatched junction nucleotides: 6. DNA for the CDR3: TGTGCCAGCAGCTCATCGGACAGGGCCAATTCACCCCTCCACTTT. It encodes CASSSSDRANSPLHF.

The rearrangement uses TRBV7-2 and TRBJ2-3; D uncertain. The CDR3 spans 14 residues. V was clipped by 6 bases and J by 2 bases, with 12 bases between them. CDR1 and CDR2 from the germline V gene are SGHTA and FQGNSA. CDR3 in amino acids: CASSPRLNTDTQYF. The DNA of the CDR3 is TGTGCCAGCAGTCCGAGGCTCAACACAGATACGCAGTATTTT.

The rearrangement uses TRBV9 and TRBJ2-2; 12 bases agree with TRBD2. Germline assignment: CDR1 SGDLS and CDR2 YYNGEE. The V gene end was trimmed by 0 bases and the J gene end by 4 bases; junction bases not matched to a gene: 4. The CDR3 runs 17 residues. CDR3 in amino acids: CASSVGGGLAGTGELFF. The DNA for the CDR3 is TGTGCCAGCAGCGTAGGCGGGGGACTAGCGGGCACCGGGGAGCTGTTTTTT. Using reference TRBV9 and TRBJ2-2 for the parts outside the CDR3, the full variable domain is DSGVTQTPKHLITATGQRVTLRCSPRSGDLSVYWYQQSLDQGLQFLIQYYNGEERAKGNILERFSAQQFPDLHSELNLSSLELGDSALYFCASSVGGGLAGTGELFFGEGSRLTVL.

The chain joins TRBV2 to TRBJ1-5, with D perhaps TRBD1 (6 bases). Trimming stripped 7 bases from V and 4 bases from J, with 11 bases between. From germline, CDR1 is SNHLY and CDR2 FYNNEI. CDR3 length equals 13 residues. CDR3 region: CASMGTGNQPQHF. For the CDR3, the DNA is TGTGCCAGCATGGGAACAGGGAATCAGCCCCAGCATTTT.

The table lists this clone with a few counts. The chain joins TRBV29-1 to TRBJ2-7; the match to TRBD2 covers 7 bases. This CDR3 has 13 amino acids. The ends lost 5 bases at V and 7 bases at J; junction bases unmatched: 11. The germline V gene encodes CDR1 SQVTM and CDR2 ANQGSEA. This CDR3 is CSVSSGGPREQYF. The CDR3 nucleotides read TGCAGCGTTTCTAGCGGAGGGCCTAGGGAGCAGTACTTC.

The chain couples TRBV5-1 to TRBJ2-1; TRBD2 matches 7 bases. Germline V gives CDR1 SGHRS, CDR2 YFSETQ. Trimming cost V 4 bases and J 0 bases; bases outside gene matches: 4. There are 15 residues in the CDR3. For the CDR3, the DNA is TGCGCCAGCAGCCCGAGCGGGACCTCCTACAATGAGCAGTTCTTC. Its protein product is CASSPSGTSYNEQFF.

J is TRBJ2-5 and V is TRBV5-6; D is perhaps TRBD2 (5 bases). Near its end, the DNA agrees better with TRBJ2-7, so the J call may be wrong. CDR3 size: 16 residues. The germline CDR1 and CDR2 sequences are SGHDT and YYEEEE. For the CDR3, the DNA is TGTGCCAGCAGCTTCCTGTCGTTCACTAAGGAGGACGAGCAGTACTTC. This sequence encodes CASSFLSFTKEDEQYF.

The chain is built from TRBV5-1 and TRBJ2-1; 9 nucleotides align to TRBD2. Germline V gene data show CDR1 as SGHRS and CDR2 as YFSETQ. Losses at the gene ends were 0 bases for V and 3 bases for J; bases not matched to a gene: 1. The CDR3 loop spans 15 amino acids. The CDR3 region has the DNA TGCGCCAGCAGCTTGGATAGCGGGGGCTACAATGAGCAGTTCTTC. Translation gives CASSLDSGGYNEQFF.

The gene calls are TRBV21-1 and TRBJ2-5; TRBD1, the D gene given by the table, was not confirmed from the DNA. TRBV21-1 counts as a pseudogene. This CDR3 contains 17 residues. CDR3 sequence: CASSIVTFRDRQETQYF. The DNA of the CDR3 is TGTGCCAGCAGCATAGTAACGTTCCGGGACAGACAAGAGACCCAGTACTTC.

The V call is TRBV7-9, the J call TRBJ1-2; 10 bases match TRBD1. The V segment lost 3 bases and the J segment 5 bases; nucleotides outside the gene matches: 3. Germline values: CDR1 SEHNR, CDR2 FQNEAQ (reference sequence). CDR3 length equals 14 residues. Written as DNA, the CDR3 is TGTGCCAGCAGCTTGGGACAGGGGAGATATGGCTACACCTTC. It translates to CASSLGQGRYGYTF.

This clone was seen just once. J is TRBJ2-7 and V is TRBV11-2; D gene ambiguous. This CDR3 is built from 12 residues. Trimming stripped 1 base from V and 6 bases from J, with 7 bases between. Looked up from germline, CDR1 is SGHAT and CDR2 is FQNNGV. The CDR3 region has the DNA TGTGCCAGCAGCTTAGCCGGGCTCGAGCAGTACTTC. This encodes CASSLAGLEQYF.

The CDR3 DNA is TGTGCCAGCAGCCCCACGAATTACCCCTACGAGCAGTACTTC. This gives the protein CASSPTNYPYEQYF. The chain links TRBV11-2 to TRBJ2-7; D unresolved. With 5 bases removed from V and 2 bases from J, the gap between germline ends came to 13 bases. This CDR3 is built from 14 residues. Looked up from germline, CDR1 is SGHAT and CDR2 is FQNNGV.

The rearrangement links TRBV7-6 to TRBJ2-7; no clear D gene. The germline CDR1 and CDR2 sequences are SGHVS and FNYEAQ. Trimming shortened V by 1 base and J by 1 base, and 8 bases separated the two germline ends. This CDR3 contains 14 residues. CDR3 sequence reads: CASSLGTVSYEQYF. CDR3 DNA: TGTGCCAGCAGCTTAGGGACCGTATCCTACGAGCAGTACTTC.

The gene calls are TRBV30 and TRBJ1-5; D may be TRBD1 (5 bases). CDR1 is GTSNPN and CDR2 is SVGIG in the germline V gene (reference sequence). The CDR3 has 13 residues. V was shortened by 2 bases and J by 3 bases, with 8 bases between the two germline ends. The CDR3 DNA is TGTGCCTGGAGTACCAGGGACAATCAGCCCCAGCATTTT. Its protein is CAWSTRDNQPQHF.